The entry below gives a single TCR beta chain sequence along with its context. This sample was taken from a study of blood T cell repertoires in COVID-19. The CDR3 sequence is 15 residues long. Germline V gives CDR1 SNHLY, CDR2 FYNNEI. V lost 4 bases and J lost 2; bases outside the gene matches: 5. Some clones are missing from TCRdb's copy, which holds only in-frame ones; the method was immunoSEQ multiplex PCR. This sample has some 300,000 clones, with about nine tenths found just once. The clonotype was recovered from a man aged 30 to 45 who had recovered from COVID-19. The rearrangement links TRBV2 to TRBJ2-7; 10 bases align to TRBD1. Sequenced sample: PBMCs or T cells enriched from blood (not recorded which). The CDR3 region has the DNA TGTGCCAGCAGTGCCGGGGGGACAGGGGCCTACGAGCAGTACTTC. Translated: CASSAGGTGAYEQYF. The full variable domain, completed using reference TRBV2 and TRBJ2-7, is EPEVTQTPSHQVTQMGQEVILRCVPISNHLYFYWYRQILGQKVEFLVSFYNNEISEKSEIFDDQFSVERPDGSNFTLKIRSTKLEDSAMYFCASSAGGTGAYEQYFGPGTRLTVT.